The 27 T cell receptor beta chains reported below all come from one sample, sequenced in a study of control samples from healthy donors and cancer patients. Sequenced by immunoSEQ multiplex PCR; TCRdb stores in-frame clones only, minus some. The table shows under 200,000 clones, with about nine tenths occurring only once. Sequenced input: blood. The receptors originated from a woman aged 25 to 39 in good health.

The rearrangement joins TRBV9 to TRBJ1-3; the match to TRBD1 covers 7 bases. The CDR3 is made up of 14 amino acids. CDR1 SGDLS and CDR2 YYNGEE come from the germline V gene. Trimming cost V 4 bases and J 4 bases; bases outside gene matches: 5. CDR3 amino acids: CASSSTGDGNTIYF. The CDR3 nucleotides are TGTGCCAGCAGCTCCACAGGGGACGGAAACACCATATATTTT.

The chain joins TRBV23-1 to TRBJ1-5, with a weak D call TRBD1 (6 bases). Being an ORF, TRBV23-1 has a function that is uncertain. There are 16 residues in the CDR3. Trimming took off 3 bases at V and 0 bases at J, with 12 bases between the two ends. CDR3: CASSHGGHHSNQPQHF. The CDR3 DNA reads TGCGCCAGCAGTCATGGGGGACACCATAGCAATCAGCCCCAGCATTTT.

This CDR3 is CASSYSRVNTEAFF. The CDR3 DNA follows: TGTGCCAGCAGTTACTCCAGGGTGAACACTGAAGCTTTCTTT. V is TRBV6-6 and J is TRBJ1-1; D perhaps matches TRBD1 (5 bases). The CDR3 is made up of 14 amino acids. V was pared by 0 bases and J by 0 bases, with 5 bases between. CDR1 and CDR2 (germline): MNHNY, SVGAGI (reference sequence).

This chain connects TRBV6-2 or TRBV6-3 to TRBJ1-5; D is ambiguous. V shed 3 bases and J shed 5 bases, with 5 bases lying between them. CDR1 and CDR2 (germline): MNHEY, SVGEGT. This CDR3 is built from 12 residues. The chain's CDR3 is CASSYRHQPQHF. CDR3 coding DNA: TGTGCCAGCAGTTATCGGCATCAGCCCCAGCATTTT.

This clone is a singleton in its sample. The gene calls are TRBV28 and TRBJ1-5; no clear D. The germline V gene has CDR1 MDHEN and CDR2 SYDVKM. The germline V and J ends were trimmed by 6 bases and 2 bases, with 8 bases remaining between them. The CDR3 covers 13 residues. In nucleotides, the CDR3 is TGTGCCAGCAGGTTGGACGGCAATCAGCCCCAGCATTTT. It translates to CASRLDGNQPQHF.

V is TRBV18 and J is TRBJ1-6; D is ambiguous. This CDR3 is 14 amino acids long. The germline V gene encodes CDR1 KGHSH and CDR2 LQKENI. V gave up 5 bases and J gave up 6 bases, with 11 bases separating them. This CDR3 is CASSSVEGNSPLHF. The CDR3 nucleotides are TGTGCCAGCTCATCTGTGGAGGGTAATTCACCCCTCCACTTT. The whole variable domain, filled in from reference TRBV18 and TRBJ1-6, reads NAGVMQNPRHLVRRRGQEARLRCSPMKGHSHVYWYRQLPEEGLKFMVYLQKENIIDESGMPKERFSAEFPKEGPSILRIQQVVRGDSAAYFCASSSVEGNSPLHFGNGTRLTVT.

The chain uses TRBV11-3 and TRBJ2-7; no definite D call. V was clipped by 5 bases and J by 3 bases, with 5 bases between them. Germline V gene sequence: CDR1 SGHNT, CDR2 YENEEA. The CDR3 has 11 amino acids. The CDR3, as DNA: TGTGCCAGCAGCCCCAGCTACGAGCAGTACTTC. Translating gives CASSPSYEQYF.

J is TRBJ1-2 and V is TRBV12-3 or TRBV12-4, with D perhaps TRBD1 (5 bases). CDR3 length equals 12 residues. The V gene lost 5 bases and the J gene lost 5 bases, with 9 bases spanning the gap. CDR3 nucleotides: TGTGCCAGCAGTGCCCGACAGTATGGCTACACCTTC. Amino acid sequence: CASSARQYGYTF.

This clone came up many times. This rearrangement joins TRBV5-1 to TRBJ2-7, with TRBD2 matching over 9 bases. The V and J ends lost 0 bases and 4 bases, in that order; junction bases with no gene match: 2. CDR1 and CDR2 (germline): SGHRS, YFSETQ. The CDR3 loop spans 14 amino acids. This chain's CDR3 is CASSLGTSVYEQYF. In nucleotides, the CDR3 is TGCGCCAGCAGCTTGGGGACTAGCGTATACGAGCAGTACTTC.

The genes are TRBV4-2 and TRBJ2-5; the D is unclear. The CDR3 has 13 amino acids. CDR1 and CDR2 (germline): LGHNA, YNFKEQ. The germline V and J ends were trimmed by 1 base and 2 bases, with 5 bases remaining between them. CDR3 nucleotide sequence: TGTGCCAGCAGCCAAGTCCAGCAAGAGACCCAGTACTTC. Its protein is CASSQVQQETQYF.

The rearrangement uses TRBV3-1 (or the pseudogene TRBV3-2) and TRBJ1-1; TRBD1 aligns across 7 bases. The CDR3 is 16 amino acids. J gave up 0 bases and V 1 base, and 5 bases lay outside the gene matches. Per germline, CDR1 LGHDT and CDR2 YNNKEL (reference sequence). CDR3 bases: TGTGCCAGCAGCCAAGCAGGGGGGGCTATGAACACTGAAGCTTTCTTT. It yields the protein CASSQAGGAMNTEAFF.

The rearrangement links TRBV27 to TRBJ2-6; D is ambiguous. V was cut by 5 bases and J by 1 base, with 9 bases left in between. The germline gives CDR1 MNHEY, CDR2 SMNVEV (reference sequence). CDR3 length: 15 residues. As DNA, the CDR3 is TGTGCCAGCAGTCGCTTAGAATCTGGGGCCAACGTCCTGACTTTC. This gives the protein CASSRLESGANVLTF.

With regard to this clone: In the same sample, other DNA sequences code for this CDR3. The chain combines TRBV5-5 with TRBJ2-3; 7 bases are shared with TRBD1. Germline V CDR1 and CDR2: SGHKS, YYEKEE (reference sequence). This CDR3 spans 14 amino acids. V was pared by 2 bases and J by 2 bases, with 2 bases of the junction left unmatched. CDR3: CASSLGTATDTQYF. Written as DNA, the CDR3 is TGTGCCAGCAGCTTAGGGACAGCCACAGATACGCAGTATTTT.

This clone was observed a single time. This chain links TRBV6-2 or TRBV6-3 with TRBJ2-7, with no clear D. CDR1 MNHEY and CDR2 SVGEGT come from the germline V gene. The V end was cut by 5 bases, the J end by 2 bases, with 7 bases between. The CDR3 length is 12 residues. The CDR3: CASSPRPYEQYF. CDR3 DNA sequence: TGTGCCAGCAGTCCGCGCCCCTACGAGCAGTACTTC.

This chain connects TRBV2 to TRBJ1-1, with D tentatively TRBD1 (5 bases). The germline V gene encodes CDR1 SNHLY and CDR2 FYNNEI. The V end was cut by 3 bases, the J end by 1 base, with 9 bases between. The CDR3 length is 14 residues. The DNA for the CDR3 is TGTGCCAGCAGTGACCCGACAGAGAACACTGAAGCTTTCTTT. Its protein product is CASSDPTENTEAFF.

The CDR3 DNA sequence: TGTGCCACCAGGGGACAGGGGATGTACGAGCAGTACTTC. Residues: CATRGQGMYEQYF. This sequence joins TRBV24-1 and TRBJ2-7; 10 nucleotides align to TRBD1. Losses at the gene ends were 7 bases for V and 4 bases for J; bases not matched to a gene: 3. This CDR3 region has 13 residues. Per germline, CDR1 KGHDR and CDR2 SFDVKD.

The sample holds a few counts of this clone. The chain employs TRBV28 and TRBJ2-7; no definite D call. The CDR3 covers 12 residues. Deletions cut 6 bases from V and 0 bases from J, with 6 bases between. Germline V lookup: CDR1 MDHEN, CDR2 SYDVKM. CDR3 loop: CASSLTSYEQYF. The CDR3 DNA follows: TGTGCCAGCAGCCTCACCTCCTACGAGCAGTACTTC.

CDR3 amino acids: CASSYLGDSPLHF. The CDR3, as DNA: TGTGCCAGCAGTTACCTTGGAGATTCACCCCTCCACTTT. The V gene is TRBV6-5, the J gene TRBJ1-6; D is ambiguous. CDR1 is MNHEY, CDR2 SVGAGI, per germline. The CDR3 extends over 13 amino acids. Deletions cut 2 bases from V and 8 bases from J, with 7 bases between.

The chain is built from TRBV9 and TRBJ2-5, with 11 bases matching TRBD2. V lost 0 bases, J lost 3 bases, and 13 bases stayed unmatched. CDR1 and CDR2 (germline): SGDLS, YYNGEE. The CDR3 spans 19 residues. DNA for the CDR3: TGTGCCAGCAGCGTAGGTAGCGGGAGGGCCGGTGGGGAGAAAGAGACCCAGTACTTC. It codes for CASSVGSGRAGGEKETQYF.

The CDR3 DNA follows: TGTGCCAGCTCACCTAAGACAGGGGGTGGCGATGGCTACACCTTC. It specifies CASSPKTGGGDGYTF. V usage is TRBV18 and J usage is TRBJ1-2, with TRBD1 matching 9 bases. V lost 3 bases and J lost 6; bases outside the gene matches: 8. This CDR3 is 15 amino acids long. CDR1 KGHSH and CDR2 LQKENI come from the germline V gene.

The V and J genes are TRBV18 and TRBJ2-3, with 7 positions matching TRBD1. This CDR3 is built from 14 residues. From germline, CDR1 is KGHSH and CDR2 LQKENI. The V and J ends lost 4 bases and 3 bases, in that order; junction bases with no gene match: 4. The CDR3 nucleotides are TGTGCCAGCTCACAGGGGGCCCGGACAGATACGCAGTATTTT. It yields the protein CASSQGARTDTQYF.

The V and J genes are TRBV19 and TRBJ2-3; the D gene is possibly TRBD1 (5 bases). The CDR3 has 15 residues. Trimming shortened V by 4 bases and J by 4 bases, and 15 bases separated the two germline ends. Germline V gene sequence: CDR1 LNHDA, CDR2 SQIVND (reference sequence). The CDR3 sequence is CASSTATRVADTQYF. The CDR3 DNA sequence: TGTGCCAGTAGTACCGCAACCAGGGTAGCAGATACGCAGTATTTT.

The chain carries TRBV15 and TRBJ2-5, with D possibly TRBD2 on 6 matching bases. V lost 0 bases to trimming and J lost 0 bases, with 8 bases between them. The CDR3 totals 15 residues. Per germline, CDR1 LNHNV and CDR2 YYDKDF (reference sequence). The CDR3 region is CATSRDGGYQETQYF. DNA for the CDR3: TGTGCCACCAGCAGAGATGGGGGGTACCAAGAGACCCAGTACTTC. The whole variable domain, remainder taken from reference TRBV15 and TRBJ2-5, is DAMVIQNPRYQVTQFGKPVTLSCSQTLNHNVMYWYQQKSSQAPKLLFHYYDKDFNNEADTPDNFQSRRPNTSFCFLDIRSPGLGDTAMYLCATSRDGGYQETQYFGPGTRLLVL.

This clone has only one observation. The genes are TRBV28 and TRBJ2-5, with D maybe TRBD1 (5 bases). In germline, CDR1 is MDHEN, CDR2 SYDVKM. The CDR3 sequence is 15 residues long. V gave up 2 bases and J gave up 3 bases, with 13 bases separating them. CDR3 nucleotide sequence: TGTGCCAGCAGTTTAGGTGGTCAGGGAAAAGAGACCCAGTACTTC. Translated: CASSLGGQGKETQYF.

This sequence joins TRBV6-2 or TRBV6-3 and TRBJ2-2; maybe TRBD1 (6 bases). Germline CDR1 reads MNHEY; CDR2 reads SVGEGT. Trimming removed 2 bases at V and 5 bases at J, with 9 bases between. The CDR3 runs 14 residues. DNA for the CDR3: TGTGCCAGCAGTTACGCAAGGGGGACCGGGGAGCTGTTTTTT. Translating gives CASSYARGTGELFF.

The chain has TRBV2 and TRBJ1-1, with 7 bases matching TRBD1. The CDR3 has 14 residues. Germline V gives CDR1 SNHLY, CDR2 FYNNEI. V was clipped by 1 base and J by 5 bases; unmatched bases: 4. CDR3 protein: CASSEDRGRTEAFF. CDR3 nucleotides: TGTGCCAGCAGTGAAGACAGGGGTCGAACTGAAGCTTTCTTT.

Turning to this clone: The sample carries other DNA sequences with the same CDR3. This chain uses TRBV19 with TRBJ1-4; TRBD1 matches at 10 bases. The CDR3 extends over 14 amino acids. Trimming cost V 5 bases and J 7 bases; bases outside gene matches: 4. Germline V lookup: CDR1 LNHDA, CDR2 SQIVND (reference sequence). The CDR3 DNA is TGTGCCAGTAGTCGGGACAGGGGCGGTGAAAAACTGTTTTTT. The encoded protein is CASSRDRGGEKLFF.